This T cell receptor beta chain was retrieved from a study of CD8 T cell repertoires and HIV-1 epitope variants. The wider study: Twenty-five autologous and known Gag and Nef epitope variant peptides each stimulated T cells separately. Control wells had CMV/EBV/flu peptides, negative Ebola AY9, or no peptide. Tested: three Gag epitope families, Nef HW9 and YT9.

Study-wide results and limits: Of roughly nine antigen-specific beta clonotypes, over five appeared to cross-react with escape variants.

The CDR3 runs to 13 residues. With 2 bases clipped from V and 5 bases from J, the junction kept 2 bases outside the gene matches. Germline assignment: CDR1 MDHEN and CDR2 SYDVKM. Only in-frame clones appear in the TCRdb table, and some are missing; sequencing was by immunoSEQ multiplex PCR. The table has over 5,000 clones, around 66% seen once; the top ten hold 43%. For this clone: Its antigen is not identified.

The chain has TRBV28 and TRBJ1-1; 7 bases fit TRBD1. The source is a male donor with HIV. Sequencing used cultured CD8+ T cells derived from PBMCs. CDR3: CASSLEGATEAFF. The CDR3 coding sequence is TGTGCCAGCAGTTTAGAGGGGGCAACTGAAGCTTTCTTT.